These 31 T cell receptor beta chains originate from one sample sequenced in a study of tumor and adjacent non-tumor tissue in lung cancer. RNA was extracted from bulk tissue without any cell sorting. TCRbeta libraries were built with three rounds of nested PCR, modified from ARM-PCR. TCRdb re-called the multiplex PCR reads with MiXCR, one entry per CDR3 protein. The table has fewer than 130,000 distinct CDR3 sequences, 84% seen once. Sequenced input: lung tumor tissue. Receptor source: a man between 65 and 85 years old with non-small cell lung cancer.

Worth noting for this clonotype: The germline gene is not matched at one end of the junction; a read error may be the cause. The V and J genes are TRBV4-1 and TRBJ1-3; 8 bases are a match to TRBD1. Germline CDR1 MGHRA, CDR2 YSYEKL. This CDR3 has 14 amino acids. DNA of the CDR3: TGCACCAGCAGCCATTTGACAGGGGAAAACTCCATATATTTT. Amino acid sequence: CTSSHLTGENSIYF.

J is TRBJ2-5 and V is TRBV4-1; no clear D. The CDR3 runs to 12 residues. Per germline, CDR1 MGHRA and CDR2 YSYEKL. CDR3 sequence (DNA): TGCACCTGCAGTCACCCCCAAGAGACCCAGTACTTC. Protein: CTCSHPQETQYF.

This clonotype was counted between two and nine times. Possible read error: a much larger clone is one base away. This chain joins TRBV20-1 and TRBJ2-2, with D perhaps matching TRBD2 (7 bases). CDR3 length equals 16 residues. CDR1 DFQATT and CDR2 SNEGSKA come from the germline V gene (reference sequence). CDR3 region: CRARDQGGGNTGELFF. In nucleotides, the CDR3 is TGCAGAGCTAGAGATCAAGGCGGGGGCAACACCGGGGAGCTGTTTTTT.

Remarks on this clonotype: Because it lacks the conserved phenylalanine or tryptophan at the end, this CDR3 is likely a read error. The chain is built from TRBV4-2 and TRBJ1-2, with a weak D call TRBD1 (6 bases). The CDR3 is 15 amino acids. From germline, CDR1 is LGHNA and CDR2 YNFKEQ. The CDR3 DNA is TGTGCCAGCAGCCAAGATCGGGCAGGGGTGTATGCCTACACCTTA. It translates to CASSQDRAGVYAYTL.

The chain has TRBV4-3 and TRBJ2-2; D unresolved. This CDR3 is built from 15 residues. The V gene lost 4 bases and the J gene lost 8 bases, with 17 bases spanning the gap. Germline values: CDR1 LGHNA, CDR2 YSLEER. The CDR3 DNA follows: TGCGCCAGCAGCCCTATAACTGGGATGCTGGGGGAGCTGTTTTTT. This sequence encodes CASSPITGMLGELFF.

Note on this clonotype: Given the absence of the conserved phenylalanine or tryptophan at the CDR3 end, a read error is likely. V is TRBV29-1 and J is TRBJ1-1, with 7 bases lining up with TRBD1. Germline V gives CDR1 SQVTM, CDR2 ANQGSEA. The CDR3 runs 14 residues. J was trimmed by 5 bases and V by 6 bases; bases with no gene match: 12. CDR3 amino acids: CSVFRQGTKTEAFL. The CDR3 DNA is TGCAGCGTCTTCAGACAGGGAACTAAGACTGAAGCTTTCCTT.

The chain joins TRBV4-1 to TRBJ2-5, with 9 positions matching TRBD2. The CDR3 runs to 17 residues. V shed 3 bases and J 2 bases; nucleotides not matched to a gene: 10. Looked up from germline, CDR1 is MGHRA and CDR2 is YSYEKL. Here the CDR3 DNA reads TGCGCCAGCAGCCAGGAACATAGCGGGGGAGATCAAGAGACCCAGTACTTC. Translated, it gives CASSQEHSGGDQETQYF.

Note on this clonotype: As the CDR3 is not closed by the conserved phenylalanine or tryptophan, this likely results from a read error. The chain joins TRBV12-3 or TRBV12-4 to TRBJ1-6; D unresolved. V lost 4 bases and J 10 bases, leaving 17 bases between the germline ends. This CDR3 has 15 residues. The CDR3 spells CASSSRRALASPLHV. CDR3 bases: TGTGCCAGCAGTTCTCGCCGAGCCCTGGCCTCACCCCTCCACGTT.

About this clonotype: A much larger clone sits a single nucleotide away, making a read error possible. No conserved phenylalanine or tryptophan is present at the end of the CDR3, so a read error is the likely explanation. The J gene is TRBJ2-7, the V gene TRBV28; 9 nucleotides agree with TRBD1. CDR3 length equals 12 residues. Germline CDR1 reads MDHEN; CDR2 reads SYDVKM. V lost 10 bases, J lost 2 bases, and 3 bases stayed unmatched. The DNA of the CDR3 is TGTGCCATCCGGACAGGGGCCTACGAGCAGTACTAC. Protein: CAIRTGAYEQYY.

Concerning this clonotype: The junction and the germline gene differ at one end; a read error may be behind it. CDR3 sequence (DNA): TGTGCCAGCAGTTTCGGCGGGGGCCTGACTGAAGTTTTCTTT. The encoded protein is CASSFGGGLTEVFF. The rearrangement uses TRBV11-2 and TRBJ1-1; TRBD1 is a possible D gene (6 bases). Germline CDR1 SGHAT, CDR2 FQNNGV. This CDR3 has 14 residues.

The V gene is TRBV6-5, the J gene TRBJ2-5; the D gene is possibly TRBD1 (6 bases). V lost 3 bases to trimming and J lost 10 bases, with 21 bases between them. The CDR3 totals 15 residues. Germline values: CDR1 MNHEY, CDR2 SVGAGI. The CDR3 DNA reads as TGTGCCAGCAGTTATATTGGTACGGGAACAGGGATCCAGTACTTC. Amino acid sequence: CASSYIGTGTGIQYF.

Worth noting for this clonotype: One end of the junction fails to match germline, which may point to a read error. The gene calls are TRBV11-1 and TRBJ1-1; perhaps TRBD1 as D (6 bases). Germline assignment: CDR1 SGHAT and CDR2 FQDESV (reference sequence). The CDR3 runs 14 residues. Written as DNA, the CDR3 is TGTGCCAGCAGCCAGGGGACAAGGAGTACTGAAGTTTTCTTT. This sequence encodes CASSQGTRSTEVFF. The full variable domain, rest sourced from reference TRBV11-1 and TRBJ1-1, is EAEVAQSPRYKITEKSQAVAFWCDPISGHATLYWYRQILGQGPELLVQFQDESVVDDSQLPKDRFSAERLKGVDSTLKIQPAELGDSAMYLCASSQGTRSTEVFFGQGTRLTVV.

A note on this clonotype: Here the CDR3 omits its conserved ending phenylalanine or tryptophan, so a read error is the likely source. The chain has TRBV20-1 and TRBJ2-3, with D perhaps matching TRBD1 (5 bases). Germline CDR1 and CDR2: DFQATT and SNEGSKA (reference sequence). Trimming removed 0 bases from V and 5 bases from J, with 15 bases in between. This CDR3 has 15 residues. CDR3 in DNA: TGCAGTGCTAGAGATCGACAGCAGTCCATAGATACGCAGTATTCT. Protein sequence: CSARDRQQSIDTQYS.

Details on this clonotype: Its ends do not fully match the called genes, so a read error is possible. CDR3 protein: CASSLGDSYNERFF. In nucleotides, the CDR3 is TGTGCCAGCAGCTTAGGAGACAGCTACAATGAGCGGTTCTTC. The chain has TRBV7-9 and TRBJ2-1; tentative D call: TRBD1 (5 bases). The V gene's germline CDR1 is SEHNR and CDR2 FQNEAQ (reference sequence). The CDR3 consists of 14 residues.

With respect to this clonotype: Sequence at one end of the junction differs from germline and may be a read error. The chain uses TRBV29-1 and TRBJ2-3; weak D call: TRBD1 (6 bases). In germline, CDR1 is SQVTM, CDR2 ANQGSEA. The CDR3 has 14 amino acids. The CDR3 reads CSANNGQRTDMQYF. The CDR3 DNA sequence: TGCAGCGCAAACAACGGCCAGAGGACAGATATGCAGTATTTT.

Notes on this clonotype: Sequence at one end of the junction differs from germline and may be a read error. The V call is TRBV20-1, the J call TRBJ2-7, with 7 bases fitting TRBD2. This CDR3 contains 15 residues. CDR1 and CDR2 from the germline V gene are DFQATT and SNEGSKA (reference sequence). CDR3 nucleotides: TGCAATGCTAGAGATGGGGGGGGAGACACCTACGAGCAGTACTTC. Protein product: CNARDGGGDTYEQYF.

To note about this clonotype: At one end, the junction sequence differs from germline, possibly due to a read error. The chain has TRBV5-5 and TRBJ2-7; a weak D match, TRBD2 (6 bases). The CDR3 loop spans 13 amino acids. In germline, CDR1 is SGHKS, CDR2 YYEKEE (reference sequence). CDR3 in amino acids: CTSSLLGGYEQYF. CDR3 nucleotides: TGTACCAGCAGCTTGTTGGGGGGCTACGAGCAGTACTTC. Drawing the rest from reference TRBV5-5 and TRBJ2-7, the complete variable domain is DAGVTQSPTHLIKTRGQQVTLRCSPISGHKSVSWYQQVLGQGPQFIFQYYEKEERGRGNFPDRFSARQFPNYSSELNVNALLLGDSALYLCTSSLLGGYEQYFGPGTRLTVT.

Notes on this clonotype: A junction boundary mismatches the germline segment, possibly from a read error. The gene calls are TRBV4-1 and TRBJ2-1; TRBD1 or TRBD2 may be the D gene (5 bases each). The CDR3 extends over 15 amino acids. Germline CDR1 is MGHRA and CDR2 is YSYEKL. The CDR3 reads CASSQGGFDYSEQIF. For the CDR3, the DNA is TGCGCCAGCAGCCAAGGGGGGTTTGACTACAGTGAGCAGATCTTC.

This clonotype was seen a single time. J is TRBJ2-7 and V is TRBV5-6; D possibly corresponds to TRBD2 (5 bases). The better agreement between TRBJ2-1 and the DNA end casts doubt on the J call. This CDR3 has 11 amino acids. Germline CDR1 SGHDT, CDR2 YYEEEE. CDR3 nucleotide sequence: TGTGCCAGTAGCGCCTTCCACGAGCAGTTCTTC. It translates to CASSAFHEQFF.

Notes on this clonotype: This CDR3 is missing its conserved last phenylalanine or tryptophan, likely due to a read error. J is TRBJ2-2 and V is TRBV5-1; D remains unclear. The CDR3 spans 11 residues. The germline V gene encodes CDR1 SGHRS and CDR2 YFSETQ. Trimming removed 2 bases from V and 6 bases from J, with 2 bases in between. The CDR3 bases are TGCGCCAGCAGCTTTTCCGGGGAGCTGTTTTTA. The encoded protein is CASSFSGELFL.

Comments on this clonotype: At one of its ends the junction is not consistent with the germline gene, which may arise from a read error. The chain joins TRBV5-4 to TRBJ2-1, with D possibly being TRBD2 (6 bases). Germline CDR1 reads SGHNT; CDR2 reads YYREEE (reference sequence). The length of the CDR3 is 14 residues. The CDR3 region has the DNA TGTGCCAACAGCCTAGGCGGGGACTACAATGAGCAGTTCTTC. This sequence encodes CANSLGGDYNEQFF.

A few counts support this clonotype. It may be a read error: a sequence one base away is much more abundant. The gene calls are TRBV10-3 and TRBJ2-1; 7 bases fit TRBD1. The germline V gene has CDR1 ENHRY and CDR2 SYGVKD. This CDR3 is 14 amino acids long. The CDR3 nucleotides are TGTGCCATCAGTTTTGACAGGGTATACAATGAGCGGTTCTTC. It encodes CAISFDRVYNERFF.

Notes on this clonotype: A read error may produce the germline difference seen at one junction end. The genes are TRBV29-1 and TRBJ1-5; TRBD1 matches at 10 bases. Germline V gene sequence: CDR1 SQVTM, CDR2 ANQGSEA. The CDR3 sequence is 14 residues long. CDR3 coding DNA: TGCAGTGTTGAAAGGGACAGGGGCAAACAGCCCCAGCATTTT. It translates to CSVERDRGKQPQHF.

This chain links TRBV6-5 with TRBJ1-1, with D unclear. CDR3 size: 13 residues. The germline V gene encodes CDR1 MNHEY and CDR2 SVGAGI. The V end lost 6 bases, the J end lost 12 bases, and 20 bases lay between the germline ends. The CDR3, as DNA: TGTGCCAGCAGCTACGGGAAAGGGCGCAAAACTTTCTTT. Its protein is CASSYGKGRKTFF.

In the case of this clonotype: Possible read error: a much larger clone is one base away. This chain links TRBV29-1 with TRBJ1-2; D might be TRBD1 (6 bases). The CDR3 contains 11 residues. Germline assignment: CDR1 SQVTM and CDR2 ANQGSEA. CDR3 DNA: TGCAACGGTACAGGGAACTATGGCTACACCTTC. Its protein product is CNGTGNYGYTF. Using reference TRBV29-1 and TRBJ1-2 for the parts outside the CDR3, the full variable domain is SAVISQKPSRDICQRGTSLTIQCQVDSQVTMMFWYRQQPGQSLTLIATANQGSEATYESGFVIDKFPISRPNLTFSTLTVSNMSPEDSSIYLCNGTGNYGYTFGSGTRLTVV.

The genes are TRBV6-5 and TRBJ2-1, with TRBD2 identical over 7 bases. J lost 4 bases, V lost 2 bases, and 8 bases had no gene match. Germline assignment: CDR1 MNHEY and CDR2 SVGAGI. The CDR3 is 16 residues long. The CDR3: CASSYGGTMVYNEQFF. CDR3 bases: TGTGCCAGCAGTTACGGCGGGACTATGGTATACAATGAGCAGTTCTTC.

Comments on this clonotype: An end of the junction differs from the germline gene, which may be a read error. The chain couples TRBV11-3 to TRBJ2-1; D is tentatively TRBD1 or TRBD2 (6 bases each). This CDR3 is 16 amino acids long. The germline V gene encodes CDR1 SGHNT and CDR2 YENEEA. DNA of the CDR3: TGTGCCAGCAGCATAGATCCCATGGGGGGCAGGGGTGAGCAGTTATTC. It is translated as CASSIDPMGGRGEQLF. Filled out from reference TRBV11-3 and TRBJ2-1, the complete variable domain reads EAGVVQSPRYKIIEKKQPVAFWCNPISGHNTLYWYLQNLGQGPELLIRYENEEAVDDSQLPKDRFSAERLKGVDSTLKIQPAELGDSAVYLCASSIDPMGGRGEQLFGPGTRLTVL.

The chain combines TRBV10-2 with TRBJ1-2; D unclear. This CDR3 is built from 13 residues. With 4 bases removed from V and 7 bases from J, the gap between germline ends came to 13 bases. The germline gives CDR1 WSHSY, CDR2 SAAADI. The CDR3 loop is CASSGFTKGGYTF. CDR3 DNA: TGCGCCAGCAGTGGGTTTACAAAGGGTGGCTACACCTTC.

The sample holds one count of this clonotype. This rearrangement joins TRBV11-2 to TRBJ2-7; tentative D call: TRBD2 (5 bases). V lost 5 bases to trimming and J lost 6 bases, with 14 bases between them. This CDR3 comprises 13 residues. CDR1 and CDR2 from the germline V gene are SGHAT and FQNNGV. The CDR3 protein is CASSLAVSLEQYF. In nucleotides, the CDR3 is TGTGCCAGCAGCCTAGCAGTAAGTCTCGAGCAGTACTTC.

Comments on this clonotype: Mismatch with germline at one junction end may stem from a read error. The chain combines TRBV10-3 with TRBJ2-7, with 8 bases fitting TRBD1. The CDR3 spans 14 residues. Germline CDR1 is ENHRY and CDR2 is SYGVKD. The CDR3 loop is CAISERQGADEQCF. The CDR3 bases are TGTGCTATCAGCGAAAGGCAGGGGGCGGACGAGCAGTGCTTC.

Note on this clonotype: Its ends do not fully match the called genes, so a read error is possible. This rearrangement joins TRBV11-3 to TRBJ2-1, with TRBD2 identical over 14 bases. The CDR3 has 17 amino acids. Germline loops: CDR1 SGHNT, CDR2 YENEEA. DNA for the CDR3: TGTGTCAGCAGCCTCCTAGGGACTAGCGGGGGCTACAATGATCAATTCTTC. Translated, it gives CVSSLLGTSGGYNDQFF. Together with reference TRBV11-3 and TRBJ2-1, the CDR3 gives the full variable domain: EAGVVQSPRYKIIEKKQPVAFWCNPISGHNTLYWYLQNLGQGPELLIRYENEEAVDDSQLPKDRFSAERLKGVDSTLKIQPAELGDSAVYLCVSSLLGTSGGYNDQFFGPGTRLTVL.